This T cell receptor (beta chain) was profiled in a study of cytomegalovirus exposure and HLA in healthy donors. PCR amplification relied on 60 Vbeta primers (plus 13 Jbeta primers). Profiling relied on immunoSEQ multiplex PCR, and the TCRdb table lists in-frame clones only, not all of them. In the table there are about 190,000 clones, approximately 81% of which are singletons. CDR1 and CDR2 from the germline V gene are MNHNY and SVGAGI (reference sequence). Trimming cost V 1 base and J 4 bases, with 13 bases left between them. This CDR3 spans 15 amino acids. Source material: PBMCs. J is TRBJ1-2 and V is TRBV6-6; TRBD1 is a possible D gene (6 bases). This TCR was recovered from a boy between 10 and 17 years old in good health and CMV-seronegative. CDR3 nucleotide sequence: TGTGCCAGCAGTTACTTACCAGGGGATGGCTATGGCTACACCTTC. It yields the protein CASSYLPGDGYGYTF.